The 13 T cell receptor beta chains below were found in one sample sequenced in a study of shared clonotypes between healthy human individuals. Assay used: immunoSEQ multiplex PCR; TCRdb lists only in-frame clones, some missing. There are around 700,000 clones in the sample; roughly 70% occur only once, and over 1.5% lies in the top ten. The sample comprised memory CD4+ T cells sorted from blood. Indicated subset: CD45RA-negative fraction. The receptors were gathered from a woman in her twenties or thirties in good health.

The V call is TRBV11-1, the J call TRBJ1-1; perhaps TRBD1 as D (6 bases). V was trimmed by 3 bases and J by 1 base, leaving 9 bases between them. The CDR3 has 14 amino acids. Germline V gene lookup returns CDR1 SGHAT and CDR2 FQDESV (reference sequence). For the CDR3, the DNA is TGTGCCAGCAGCTTCAAGACAGGGAACACTGAAGCTTTCTTT. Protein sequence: CASSFKTGNTEAFF.

Written as DNA, the CDR3 is TGTGCCAGTAGTATAGCCCGGCTAGCGGGAGCTAGTACGGATGAGCAGTTCTTC. Translating gives CASSIARLAGASTDEQFF. V is TRBV19 and J is TRBJ2-1; 10 bases are a match to TRBD2. This CDR3 spans 18 amino acids. The V gene's germline CDR1 is LNHDA and CDR2 SQIVND (reference sequence). The V segment lost 1 base and the J segment 8 bases; nucleotides outside the gene matches: 14.

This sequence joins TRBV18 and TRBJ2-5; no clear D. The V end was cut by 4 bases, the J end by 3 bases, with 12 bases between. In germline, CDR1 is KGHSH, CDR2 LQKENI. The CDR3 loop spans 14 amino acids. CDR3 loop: CASSQRRGKETQYF. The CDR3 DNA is TGTGCCAGCTCACAAAGACGCGGAAAAGAGACCCAGTACTTC.

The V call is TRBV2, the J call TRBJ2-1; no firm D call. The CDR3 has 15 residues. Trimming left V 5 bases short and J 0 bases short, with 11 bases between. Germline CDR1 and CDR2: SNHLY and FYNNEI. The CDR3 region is CASSTDGVSYNEQFF. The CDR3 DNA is TGTGCCAGCAGTACGGACGGAGTCTCCTACAATGAGCAGTTCTTC.

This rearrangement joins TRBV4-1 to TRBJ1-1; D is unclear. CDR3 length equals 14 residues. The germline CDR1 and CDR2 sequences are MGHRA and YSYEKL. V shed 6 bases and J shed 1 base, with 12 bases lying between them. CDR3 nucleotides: TGCGCCAGCAGGGGGTTATTGAGGAACACTGAAGCTTTCTTT. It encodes CASRGLLRNTEAFF.

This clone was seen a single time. The chain's CDR3 is CASSFRSGAPGELFF. The CDR3 DNA follows: TGTGCCAGCAGCTTTAGGAGTGGGGCCCCCGGGGAGCTGTTTTTT. This chain links TRBV5-4 with TRBJ2-2, with D tentatively TRBD1 (5 bases). Between the trimmed V and J ends, which lost 2 bases and 6 bases, there was a span of 14 bases. The germline CDR1 and CDR2 sequences are SGHNT and YYREEE (reference sequence). CDR3 length: 15 residues.

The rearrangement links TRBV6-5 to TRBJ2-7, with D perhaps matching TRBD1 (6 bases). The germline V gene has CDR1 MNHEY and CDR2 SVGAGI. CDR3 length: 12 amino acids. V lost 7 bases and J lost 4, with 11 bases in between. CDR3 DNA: TGTGCCAGCATGGCAGGGACATACGAGCAGTACTTC. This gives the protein CASMAGTYEQYF.

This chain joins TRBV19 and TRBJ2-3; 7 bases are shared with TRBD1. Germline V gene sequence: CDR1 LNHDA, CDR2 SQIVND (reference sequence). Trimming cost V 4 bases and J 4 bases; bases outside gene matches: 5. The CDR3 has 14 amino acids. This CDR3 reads CASSTQDRADTQYF. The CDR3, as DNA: TGTGCCAGTAGTACTCAAGACAGGGCAGATACGCAGTATTTT.

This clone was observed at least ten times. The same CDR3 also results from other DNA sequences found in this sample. CDR3 in amino acids: CASSEAGSYGYTF. The CDR3 bases are TGTGCCAGCAGTGAGGCGGGTTCCTATGGCTACACCTTC. The J gene is TRBJ1-2, the V gene TRBV6-1; the D is unclear. V lost 3 bases and J 4 bases, leaving 9 bases between the germline ends. The CDR3 loop spans 13 amino acids. Germline values: CDR1 MNHNS, CDR2 SASEGT.

In DNA form, the CDR3 reads TGTGCCAGCATCCACGCCAGCGGGATATTCGGGGAGCTGTTTTTT. Its protein is CASIHASGIFGELFF. The rearrangement links TRBV2 to TRBJ2-2; 7 bases agree with TRBD2. CDR1 is SNHLY, CDR2 FYNNEI, per germline. With V trimmed by 7 bases and J by 7 bases, 12 bases remained unmatched. CDR3 length: 15 residues.

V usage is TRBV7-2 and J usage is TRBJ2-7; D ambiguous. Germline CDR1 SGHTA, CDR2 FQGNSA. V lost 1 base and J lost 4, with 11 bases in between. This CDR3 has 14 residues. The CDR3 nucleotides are TGTGCCAGCAGCTTAGGTCGGCAGTCTTACGAGCAGTACTTC. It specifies CASSLGRQSYEQYF.

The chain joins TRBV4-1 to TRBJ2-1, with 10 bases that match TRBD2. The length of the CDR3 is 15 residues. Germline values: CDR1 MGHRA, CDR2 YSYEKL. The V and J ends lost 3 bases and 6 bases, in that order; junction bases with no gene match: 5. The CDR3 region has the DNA TGCGCCAGCAGCCAGCTAGCGGGGGCGGTCAATGAGCAGTTCTTC. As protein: CASSQLAGAVNEQFF.

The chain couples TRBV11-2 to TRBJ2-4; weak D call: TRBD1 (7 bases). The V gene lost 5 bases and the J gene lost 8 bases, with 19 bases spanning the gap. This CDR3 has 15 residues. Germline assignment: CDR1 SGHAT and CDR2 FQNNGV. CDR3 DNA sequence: TGTGCCAGCAGCCCGCCGGGACTCCAGGGGGACATTCAGTACTTC. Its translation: CASSPPGLQGDIQYF.